The 8 T cell receptor beta chains below come from one sample, sequenced in a study of T cell responses to AZD1222 COVID-19 vaccine. Only in-frame clones appear in the TCRdb table, and some are missing; sequencing was by immunoSEQ multiplex PCR. The sample lists around 50,000 clones, 80% to 90% occurring once. The material was peripheral blood, obtained on day 0 of AZD1222 vaccination. These receptors were obtained from an adult in good health.

The J gene is TRBJ1-4, the V gene TRBV7-2, with D possibly TRBD1 on 5 matching bases. In germline, CDR1 is SGHTA, CDR2 FQGNSA. The CDR3 consists of 13 residues. Trimming took 7 bases from V and 3 from J, leaving 9 bases between them. The CDR3 DNA follows: TGTGCCAGCAACGGGGACCCTAATGAAAAACTGTTTTTT. Translating it yields CASNGDPNEKLFF.

The table lists this clone with a few counts. V is TRBV2 and J is TRBJ1-2, with 10 bases lining up with TRBD1. Trimming cost V 7 bases and J 1 base; bases outside gene matches: 6. There are 15 residues in the CDR3. Germline CDR1 is SNHLY and CDR2 is FYNNEI. The CDR3 DNA reads TGTGCCAGCAAGTTAGGACAGGGGGGTAACTATGGCTACACCTTC. Translating gives CASKLGQGGNYGYTF.

The chain combines TRBV20-1 with TRBJ2-3; D remains unclear. The CDR3 covers 12 residues. Germline V CDR1 and CDR2: DFQATT, SNEGSKA (reference sequence). Trimming cost V 4 bases and J 0 bases, with 5 bases left between them. The CDR3: CSAIDSTDTQYF. In DNA form, the CDR3 reads TGCAGTGCTATTGACAGCACAGATACGCAGTATTTT.

This sequence joins TRBV7-4 and TRBJ1-4; D unresolved. The ends were cut back, 1 base at V and 4 bases at J, with 7 bases in the middle. CDR1 and CDR2 (germline): SGHVT, SQSDAQ. The CDR3 runs 14 residues. DNA for the CDR3: TGTGCCAGCAGCTTAGTGACCGGTAATGAAAAACTGTTTTTT. It is translated as CASSLVTGNEKLFF.

CDR3 amino acids: CASSEGSQSSPLHF. The CDR3 bases are TGTGCCAGCAGTGAAGGGTCACAGAGCTCACCCCTCCACTTT. The chain links TRBV6-1 to TRBJ1-6; D remains ambiguous. The CDR3 runs to 14 residues. The V end lost 1 base, the J end lost 10 bases, and 11 bases lay between the germline ends. The germline gives CDR1 MNHNS, CDR2 SASEGT.

V usage is TRBV5-1 and J usage is TRBJ1-2, with 9 bases lining up with TRBD1. This CDR3 has 14 amino acids. Germline CDR1 and CDR2: SGHRS and YFSETQ. The trim removed 3 bases at V and 4 bases at J, leaving 4 bases unmatched. CDR3 loop: CASSYDRGFYGYTF. The CDR3, as DNA: TGCGCCAGCAGCTACGACAGGGGGTTCTATGGCTACACCTTC.

The chain has TRBV11-2 and TRBJ2-5; 8 bases match TRBD2. With 4 bases clipped from V and 8 bases from J, the junction kept 12 bases outside the gene matches. The CDR3 is made up of 15 amino acids. The V gene's germline CDR1 is SGHAT and CDR2 FQNNGV. The CDR3 coding sequence is TGTGCCAGCAGCTCAGGACTAGCCAATGTCGGTACCCAGTACTTC. Translating it yields CASSSGLANVGTQYF.

The chain has TRBV19 and TRBJ1-6; the D gene is possibly TRBD1 (6 bases). V was shortened by 6 bases and J by 9 bases, with 15 bases between the two germline ends. The CDR3 contains 14 residues. Germline lookup yields CDR1 LNHDA and CDR2 SQIVND (reference sequence). The CDR3 DNA reads TGTGCCAGTAGCACGCACAGGGAAGGTTCACCCCTCCACTTT. Its protein product is CASSTHREGSPLHF.